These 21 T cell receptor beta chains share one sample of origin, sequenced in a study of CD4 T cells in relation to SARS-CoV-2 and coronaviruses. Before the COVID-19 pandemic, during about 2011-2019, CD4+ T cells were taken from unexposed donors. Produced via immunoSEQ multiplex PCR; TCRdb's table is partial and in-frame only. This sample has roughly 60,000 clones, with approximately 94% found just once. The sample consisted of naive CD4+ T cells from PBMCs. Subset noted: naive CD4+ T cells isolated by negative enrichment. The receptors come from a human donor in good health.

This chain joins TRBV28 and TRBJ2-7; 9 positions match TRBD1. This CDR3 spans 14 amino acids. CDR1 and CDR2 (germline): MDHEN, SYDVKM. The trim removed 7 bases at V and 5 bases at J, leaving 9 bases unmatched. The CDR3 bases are TGTGCCAGCACCGAAGGGGGACAGGGAAACGAGCAGTACTTC. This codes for CASTEGGQGNEQYF.

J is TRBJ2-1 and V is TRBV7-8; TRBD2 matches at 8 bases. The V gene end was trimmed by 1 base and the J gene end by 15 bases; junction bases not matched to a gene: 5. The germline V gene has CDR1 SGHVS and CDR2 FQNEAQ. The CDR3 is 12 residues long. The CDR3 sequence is CASSLEISGTFF. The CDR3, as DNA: TGTGCCAGCAGCTTAGAGATTAGCGGGACGTTCTTC.

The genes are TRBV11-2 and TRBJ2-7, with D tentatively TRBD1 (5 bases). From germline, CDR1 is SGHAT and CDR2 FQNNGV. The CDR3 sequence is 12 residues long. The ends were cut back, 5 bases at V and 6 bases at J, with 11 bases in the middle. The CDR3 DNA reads TGTGCCAGCAGCCTCGACAGTACCGAGCAGTACTTC. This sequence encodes CASSLDSTEQYF.

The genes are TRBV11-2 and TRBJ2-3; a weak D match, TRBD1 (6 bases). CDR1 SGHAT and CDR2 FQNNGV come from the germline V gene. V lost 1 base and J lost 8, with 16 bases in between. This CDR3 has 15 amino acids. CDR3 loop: CASSLVQGSKGTQYF. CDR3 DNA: TGTGCCAGCAGCTTAGTGCAGGGGTCCAAAGGTACGCAGTATTTT.

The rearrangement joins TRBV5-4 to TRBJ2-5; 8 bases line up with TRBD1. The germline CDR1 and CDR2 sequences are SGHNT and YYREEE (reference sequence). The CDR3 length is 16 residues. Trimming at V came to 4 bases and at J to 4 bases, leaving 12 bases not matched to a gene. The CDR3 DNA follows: TGTGCCAGCAGCCCCCGGGACCGGACAGGGTCAGAGACCCAGTACTTC. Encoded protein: CASSPRDRTGSETQYF.

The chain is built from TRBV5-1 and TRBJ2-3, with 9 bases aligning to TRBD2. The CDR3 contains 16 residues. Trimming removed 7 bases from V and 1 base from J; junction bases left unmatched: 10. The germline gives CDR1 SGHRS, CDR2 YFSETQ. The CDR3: CASGDGLAIGTDTQYF. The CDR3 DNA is TGCGCCAGCGGAGACGGACTAGCGATTGGCACAGATACGCAGTATTTT. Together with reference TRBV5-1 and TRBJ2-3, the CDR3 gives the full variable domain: KAGVTQTPRYLIKTRGQQVTLSCSPISGHRSVSWYQQTPGQGLQFLFEYFSETQRNKGNFPGRFSGRQFSNSRSEMNVSTLELGDSALYLCASGDGLAIGTDTQYFGPGTRLTVL.

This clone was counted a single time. The CDR3 loop is CASSKGGGRASGNQPQHF. The CDR3 DNA is TGTGCCAGTAGTAAAGGGGGGGGCAGGGCTTCGGGCAATCAGCCCCAGCATTTT. The V gene is TRBV19, the J gene TRBJ1-5, with D possibly TRBD1 on 6 matching bases. In germline, CDR1 is LNHDA, CDR2 SQIVND (reference sequence). The CDR3 is 18 residues long. Trimming stripped 4 bases from V and 2 bases from J, with 21 bases between.

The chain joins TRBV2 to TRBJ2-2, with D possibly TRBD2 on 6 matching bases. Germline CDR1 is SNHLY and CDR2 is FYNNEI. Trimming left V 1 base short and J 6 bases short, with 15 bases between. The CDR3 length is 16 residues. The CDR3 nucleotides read TGTGCCAGCAGTGAAGTCGGAGGGAGCGTCCCCGGGGAGCTGTTTTTT. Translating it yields CASSEVGGSVPGELFF. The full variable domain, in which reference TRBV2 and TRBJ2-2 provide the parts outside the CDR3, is EPEVTQTPSHQVTQMGQEVILRCVPISNHLYFYWYRQILGQKVEFLVSFYNNEISEKSEIFDDQFSVERPDGSNFTLKIRSTKLEDSAMYFCASSEVGGSVPGELFFGEGSRLTVL.

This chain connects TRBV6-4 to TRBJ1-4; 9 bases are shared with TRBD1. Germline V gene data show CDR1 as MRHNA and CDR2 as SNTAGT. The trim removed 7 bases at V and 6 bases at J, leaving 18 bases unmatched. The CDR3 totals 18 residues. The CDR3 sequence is CASTQRGTGRVKDEKLFF. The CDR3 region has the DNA TGTGCCAGCACCCAAAGGGGGACAGGGAGAGTTAAGGATGAAAAACTGTTTTTT.

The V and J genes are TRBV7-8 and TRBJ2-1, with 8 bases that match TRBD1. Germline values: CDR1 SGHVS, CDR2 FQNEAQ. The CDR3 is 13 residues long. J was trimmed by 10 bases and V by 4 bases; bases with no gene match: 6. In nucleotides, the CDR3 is TGTGCCAGCAGCTCCAGACAGGGGAGGGAGCAGTTCTTC. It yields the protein CASSSRQGREQFF.

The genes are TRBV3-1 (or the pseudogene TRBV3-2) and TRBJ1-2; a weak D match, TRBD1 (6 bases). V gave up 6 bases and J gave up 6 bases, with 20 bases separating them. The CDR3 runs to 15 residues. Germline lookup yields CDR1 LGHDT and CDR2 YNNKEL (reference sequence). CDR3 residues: CASRPEGRGSHGYTF. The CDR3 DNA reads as TGTGCCAGCAGACCCGAAGGCAGGGGCTCCCATGGCTACACCTTC.

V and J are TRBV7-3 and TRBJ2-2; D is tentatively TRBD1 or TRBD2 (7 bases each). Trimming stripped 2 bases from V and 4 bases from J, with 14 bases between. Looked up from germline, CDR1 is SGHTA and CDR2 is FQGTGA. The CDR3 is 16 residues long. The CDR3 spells CASSLQGGTPTGELFF. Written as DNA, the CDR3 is TGTGCCAGCAGCTTACAGGGGGGGACGCCCACCGGGGAGCTGTTTTTT.

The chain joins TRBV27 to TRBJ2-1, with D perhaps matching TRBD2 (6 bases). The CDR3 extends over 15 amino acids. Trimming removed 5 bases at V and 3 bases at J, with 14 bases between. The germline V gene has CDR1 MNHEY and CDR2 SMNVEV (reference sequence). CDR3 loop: CASSRSGGNYNEQFF. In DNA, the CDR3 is TGTGCCAGCAGTCGAAGCGGAGGGAACTACAATGAGCAGTTCTTC.

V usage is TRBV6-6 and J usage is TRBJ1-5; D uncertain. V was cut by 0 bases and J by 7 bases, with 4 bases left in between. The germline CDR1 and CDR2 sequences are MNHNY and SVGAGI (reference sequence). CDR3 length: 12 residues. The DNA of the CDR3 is TGTGCCAGCAGTTACTCGGGGCAGCCCCAGCATTTT. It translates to CASSYSGQPQHF.

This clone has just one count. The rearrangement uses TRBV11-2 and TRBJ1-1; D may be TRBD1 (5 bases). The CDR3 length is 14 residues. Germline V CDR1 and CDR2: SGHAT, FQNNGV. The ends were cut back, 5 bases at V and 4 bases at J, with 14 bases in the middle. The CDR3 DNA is TGTGCCAGCAGCCCAGACGCAGGGATCACTGAAGCTTTCTTT. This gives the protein CASSPDAGITEAFF.

In DNA form, the CDR3 reads TGTGCCAGCTCACCACCGGCAAGTCAAGCTGAAGCTTTCTTT. Amino acid sequence: CASSPPASQAEAFF. The chain uses TRBV18 and TRBJ1-1; D gene unclear. CDR1 is KGHSH and CDR2 is LQKENI in the germline V gene. The CDR3 has 14 amino acids. Trimming took 0 bases from V and 6 from J, leaving 11 bases between them.

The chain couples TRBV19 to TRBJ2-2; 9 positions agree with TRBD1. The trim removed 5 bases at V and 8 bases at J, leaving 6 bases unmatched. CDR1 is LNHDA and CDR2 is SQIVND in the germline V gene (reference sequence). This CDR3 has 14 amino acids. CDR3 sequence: CASSPDRGPGELFF. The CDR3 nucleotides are TGTGCCAGTAGTCCGGACAGGGGTCCGGGGGAGCTGTTTTTT. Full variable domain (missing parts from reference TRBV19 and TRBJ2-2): DGGITQSPKYLFRKEGQNVTLSCEQNLNHDAMYWYRQDPGQGLRLIYYSQIVNDFQKGDIAEGYSVSREKKESFPLTVTSAQKNPTAFYLCASSPDRGPGELFFGEGSRLTVL.

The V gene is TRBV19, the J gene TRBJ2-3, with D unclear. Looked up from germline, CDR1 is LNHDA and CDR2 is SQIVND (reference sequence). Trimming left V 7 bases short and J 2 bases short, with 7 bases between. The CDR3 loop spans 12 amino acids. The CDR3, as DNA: TGTGCCAGTAACGGTAACACAGATACGCAGTATTTT. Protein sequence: CASNGNTDTQYF.

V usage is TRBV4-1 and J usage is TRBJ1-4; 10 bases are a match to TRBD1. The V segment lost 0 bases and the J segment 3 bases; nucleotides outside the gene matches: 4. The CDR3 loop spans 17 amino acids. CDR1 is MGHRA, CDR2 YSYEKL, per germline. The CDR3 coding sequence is TGCGCCAGCAGCCAAGAGGGACAGGGGTCGGCTAATGAAAAACTGTTTTTT. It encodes CASSQEGQGSANEKLFF.

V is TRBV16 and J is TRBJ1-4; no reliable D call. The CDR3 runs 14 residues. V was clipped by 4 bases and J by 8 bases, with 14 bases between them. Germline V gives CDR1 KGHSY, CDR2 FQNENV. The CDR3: CASSRAEGWEKLFF. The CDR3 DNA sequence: TGTGCCAGCAGCCGGGCCGAAGGGTGGGAAAAACTGTTTTTT. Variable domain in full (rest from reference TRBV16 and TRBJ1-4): GEEVAQTPKHLVRGEGQKAKLYCAPIKGHSYVFWYQQVLKNEFKFLISFQNENVFDETGMPKERFSAKCLPNSPCSLEIQATKLEDSAVYFCASSRAEGWEKLFFGSGTQLSVL.

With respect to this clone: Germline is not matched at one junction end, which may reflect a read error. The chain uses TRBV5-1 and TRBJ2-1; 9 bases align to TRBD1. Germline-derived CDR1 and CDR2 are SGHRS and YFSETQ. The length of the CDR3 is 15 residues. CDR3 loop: CASSRGQGSYNKQFF. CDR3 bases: TGCGCCAGCAGTCGAGGACAGGGGTCCTACAATAAGCAGTTCTTC.